The rows below give T cell receptor beta chains drawn from one sample of a study of shared T cell receptors in the human thymus. Assay: immunoSEQ multiplex PCR; the TCRdb copy retains only in-frame clones and omits some. The sample includes more than 300,000 clones, 95% seen only once; the top ten take 0.02%. The sample comprised thymocytes. Receptor source: a human donor. Both conserved end residues are part of each CDR3. A D gene is named only where the DNA matches it firmly. Not all rows give a size; the values are once, few, many and, for expanded clones, a class.

clone_size	d_call	v_call	j_call	cdr3_aa	cdr3_nt
once	-	TRBV5-1	TRBJ1-3	CASRTAPGPGGNTIYF	TGCGCCAGCAGGACAGCCCCCGGACCGGGAGGAAACACCATATATTTT
-	-	TRBV12-5	TRBJ1-1	CASGLDRAGAFF	TGTGCTAGTGGTTTGGACAGGGCGGGGGCTTTCTTT
-	TRBD2	TRBV29-1	TRBJ2-1	CSVTSGRTPKVHNEQFF	TGCAGCGTTACTAGCGGGAGGACTCCCAAAGTACACAATGAGCAGTTCTTC
-	TRBD2	TRBV4-3	TRBJ2-1	CASSLASGSCEQFF	TGCGCCAGCAGCCTGGCTAGCGGGAGCTGTGAGCAGTTCTTC
-	-	TRBV7-9	TRBJ2-3	CASSLIGQHSTDTQYF	TGTGCCAGCAGCCTAATCGGGCAACATAGCACAGATACGCAGTATTTT
-	-	TRBV5-1	TRBJ2-1	CASSLGDNEQFF	TGCGCCAGCAGCTTAGGGGACAATGAGCAGTTCTTC
-	-	TRBV28	TRBJ1-1	CASSLVPGHMNTEAFF	TGTGCCAGCAGTTTAGTCCCCGGACACATGAACACTGAAGCTTTCTTT
-	TRBD2	TRBV4-1	TRBJ2-3	CASSFRLAGDTDTQYF	TGCGCCAGCAGCTTCCGACTAGCGGGAGACACAGATACGCAGTATTTT
-	-	TRBV7-9	TRBJ2-7	CASSLPSYEQYF	TGTGCCAGCAGCTTACCCAGCTACGAGCAGTACTTC
-	TRBD2	TRBV11-2	TRBJ2-7	CASSLKGLSYEQYF	TGTGCCAGCAGCTTAAAGGGACTAAGCTACGAGCAGTACTTC